The 26 T cell receptor beta chains below all came from one sample that was sequenced in a study of radiation and T cells in renal cell carcinoma. Time point of the sample: blood 4 weeks post-SBRT, at nephrectomy. Treatment indicated: 15 Gy SBRT to primary tumor, nephrectomy 4 weeks later. The method was immunoSEQ multiplex PCR; TCRdb's version includes in-frame clones alone and lacks a portion of them. This table has around 140,000 clones, 75% to 90% appearing once. The specimen comprised blood, sampled from a patient whose treatment included radiotherapy and nephrectomy. The origin of the receptors is a woman aged 45-65 years with renal cell carcinoma.

This chain joins TRBV20-1 and TRBJ1-1; 7 bases line up with TRBD1. CDR1 is DFQATT and CDR2 is SNEGSKA in the germline V gene (reference sequence). This CDR3 has 11 amino acids. The CDR3, as DNA: TGCAGGGTGACAGGGTCCAGTGAAGCTTTCTTT. Its protein is CRVTGSSEAFF.

This chain uses TRBV5-1 with TRBJ2-5, with 12 bases identical to TRBD2. V lost 3 bases, J lost 1 base, and 7 bases stayed unmatched. The CDR3 length is 17 residues. CDR1 is SGHRS, CDR2 YFSETQ, per germline. DNA of the CDR3: TGCGCCAGCAGCTCTCAACTAGCGGGGGGCCCCCAAGAGACCCAGTACTTC. This sequence encodes CASSSQLAGGPQETQYF.

The V and J genes are TRBV29-1 and TRBJ2-1, with D perhaps TRBD1 (5 bases). CDR3 size: 14 residues. Germline values: CDR1 SQVTM, CDR2 ANQGSEA. V was clipped by 5 bases and J by 0 bases, with 11 bases between them. The DNA of the CDR3 is TGCAGCGTTCGACCGGACACCTCCTACAATGAGCAGTTCTTC. Protein product: CSVRPDTSYNEQFF.

The chain combines TRBV6-1 with TRBJ1-1; TRBD1 agrees at 8 bases. Germline V gene lookup returns CDR1 MNHNS and CDR2 SASEGT. V dropped 5 bases and J dropped 6; count of bases not matched to a gene: 5. The CDR3 is 13 amino acids. The CDR3 nucleotides read TGTGCCAGCAGTTCCGGACAGGGACCTGAAGCTTTCTTT. It is translated as CASSSGQGPEAFF.

This chain joins TRBV18 and TRBJ2-1; D could derive from TRBD1 or TRBD2 (5 bases each). This CDR3 is built from 14 residues. Trimming removed 3 bases at V and 6 bases at J, with 12 bases between. Per germline, CDR1 KGHSH and CDR2 LQKENI. The CDR3 protein is CASSPSGTANEQFF. The DNA of the CDR3 is TGTGCCAGCTCACCGTCCGGGACGGCCAATGAGCAGTTCTTC. Based on the CDR3 plus reference TRBV18 and TRBJ2-1, the full variable domain is NAGVMQNPRHLVRRRGQEARLRCSPMKGHSHVYWYRQLPEEGLKFMVYLQKENIIDESGMPKERFSAEFPKEGPSILRIQQVVRGDSAAYFCASSPSGTANEQFFGPGTRLTVL.

V gene TRBV6-5 combines with J gene TRBJ1-1; D is unresolved. The CDR3 is 14 amino acids. Germline assignment: CDR1 MNHEY and CDR2 SVGAGI. Trimming cost V 6 bases and J 0 bases, with 11 bases left between them. Here the CDR3 reads CASSQRQLNTEAFF. The CDR3 bases are TGTGCCAGCAGCCAGAGGCAGCTGAACACTGAAGCTTTCTTT.

A single count supports this clone. J is TRBJ1-4 and V is TRBV7-2, with D possibly being TRBD1 (5 bases). V lost 5 bases and J lost 7, with 17 bases in between. The CDR3 extends over 15 amino acids. Per the germline V gene, CDR1 is SGHTA and CDR2 is FQGNSA. CDR3: CASSPPGRDLEKLFF. CDR3 sequence (DNA): TGTGCCAGCAGCCCCCCTGGAAGGGACCTTGAAAAACTGTTTTTT.

This chain links TRBV9 with TRBJ2-7; 10 bases are a match to TRBD1. This CDR3 is built from 14 residues. Germline CDR1 is SGDLS and CDR2 is YYNGEE. The V gene end was trimmed by 3 bases and the J gene end by 3 bases; junction bases not matched to a gene: 3. The CDR3 sequence: CASSARTGGYEQYF. The CDR3 DNA reads TGTGCCAGCAGCGCCCGGACAGGGGGCTACGAGCAGTACTTC.

This chain connects TRBV4-2 to TRBJ2-1; 9 bases fit TRBD2. J lost 4 bases, V lost 4 bases, and 5 bases had no gene match. Germline V gene data show CDR1 as LGHNA and CDR2 as YNFKEQ. The CDR3 loop spans 15 amino acids. CDR3 sequence: CASSPTSGLYNEQFF. CDR3 nucleotides: TGTGCCAGCAGCCCGACTAGCGGACTTTACAATGAGCAGTTCTTC.

This CDR3 is CASSVVDGGGKNIQYF. The CDR3 DNA follows: TGTGCCAGCAGCGTAGTTGACGGTGGGGGCAAAAACATTCAGTACTTC. This sequence joins TRBV9 and TRBJ2-4; D may correspond to TRBD1 or TRBD2 (5 bases each). Germline lookup yields CDR1 SGDLS and CDR2 YYNGEE. This CDR3 region has 16 residues. The V end lost 0 bases, the J end lost 3 bases, and 13 bases lay between the germline ends.

This chain joins TRBV6-1 and TRBJ1-2; 8 positions agree with TRBD1. The junction had 12 bases not matched to a gene; V was cut back by 5 bases and J by 7 bases. CDR3 length equals 15 residues. Looked up from germline, CDR1 is MNHNS and CDR2 is SASEGT. The CDR3, as DNA: TGTGCCAGCAGTAACCCAGGGGGCGATTCGAGTGGCTACACCTTC. Translated, it gives CASSNPGGDSSGYTF.

The rearrangement joins TRBV4-1 to TRBJ1-5, with a weak D call TRBD1 (5 bases). CDR1 is MGHRA, CDR2 YSYEKL, per germline. Trimming stripped 0 bases from V and 8 bases from J, with 14 bases between. The CDR3 spans 15 residues. CDR3 sequence (DNA): TGCGCCAGCAGCCAAGATCTCGGGGGGTGGAAGCCCCAGCATTTT. Amino acid sequence: CASSQDLGGWKPQHF.

CDR3 region: CASGGDTDTQYF. The CDR3, as DNA: TGCGCCAGCGGGGGAGACACAGATACGCAGTATTTT. The chain recombines TRBV10-1 with TRBJ2-3; TRBD1 or TRBD2 may be the D gene (5 bases each). CDR3 length: 12 amino acids. From germline, CDR1 is WNHNN and CDR2 SYGVQD (reference sequence). Trimming cost V 8 bases and J 2 bases, with 8 bases left between them.

This clone has just one count. This chain joins TRBV6-4 and TRBJ2-1, with 14 bases identical to TRBD2. V was pared by 2 bases and J by 0 bases, with 12 bases of the junction left unmatched. The CDR3 is 21 residues long. CDR1 is MRHNA, CDR2 SNTAGT, per germline. CDR3 in DNA: TGTGCCAGCAGTGACGCCAGGGGACTAGCGGGAGTAAAGGGCTCCTACAATGAGCAGTTCTTC. Its protein product is CASSDARGLAGVKGSYNEQFF.

The chain recombines TRBV27 with TRBJ2-3; 9 nucleotides align to TRBD1. The CDR3 sequence is 15 residues long. Germline CDR1 is MNHEY and CDR2 is SMNVEV (reference sequence). Trimming took 6 bases from V and 3 from J; bases not matched to a gene: 7. The CDR3 nucleotides read TGTGCCAGCAGCGAACAGGGGGCGCAGACAGATACGCAGTATTTT. Translated: CASSEQGAQTDTQYF.

This chain uses TRBV7-9 with TRBJ1-1; D is unclear. The V and J ends lost 1 base and 7 bases respectively, with 16 bases between them. This CDR3 region has 15 residues. Germline V lookup: CDR1 SEHNR, CDR2 FQNEAQ (reference sequence). The DNA for the CDR3 is TGTGCCAGCAGCTTAGAGTCGGGCCGCGGTGTTGAAGCTTTCTTT. This sequence encodes CASSLESGRGVEAFF.

This chain connects TRBV2 to TRBJ1-1, with D possibly TRBD1 on 5 matching bases. The CDR3 is 13 residues long. The V gene lost 3 bases and the J gene lost 4 bases, with 9 bases spanning the gap. CDR1 is SNHLY and CDR2 is FYNNEI in the germline V gene. The CDR3 nucleotides are TGTGCCAGCAGTGACAGGGATGGCACTGAAGCTTTCTTT. Protein: CASSDRDGTEAFF.

This sequence joins TRBV15 and TRBJ1-1; D unresolved. Trimming cost V 5 bases and J 1 base, with 11 bases left between them. CDR3 length: 14 amino acids. In germline, CDR1 is LNHNV, CDR2 YYDKDF (reference sequence). CDR3 DNA: TGTGCCACCAGCCTGGGGTTGACGAACACTGAAGCTTTCTTT. It encodes CATSLGLTNTEAFF.

This rearrangement joins TRBV5-4 to TRBJ2-1; possibly TRBD2 for D (6 bases). CDR3 length: 16 amino acids. Germline V lookup: CDR1 SGHNT, CDR2 YYREEE (reference sequence). V was trimmed by 0 bases and J by 4 bases, leaving 14 bases between them. The DNA for the CDR3 is TGTGCCAGCAGCTTGGCCGCGGGGAATCCTTACAATGAGCAGTTCTTC. Amino acids: CASSLAAGNPYNEQFF.

V is TRBV6-5 and J is TRBJ1-2; a possible D gene is TRBD1 (5 bases). V lost 4 bases and J 8 bases, leaving 23 bases between the germline ends. CDR3 length: 16 residues. Germline CDR1 MNHEY, CDR2 SVGAGI. The CDR3 spells CASSSGPPSGLMGYTF. CDR3 coding DNA: TGTGCCAGCAGTTCCGGTCCCCCCTCGGGGCTGATGGGCTACACCTTC.

This chain links TRBV20-1 with TRBJ2-1; D perhaps matches TRBD2 (6 bases). Germline CDR1 is DFQATT and CDR2 is SNEGSKA (reference sequence). V was shortened by 8 bases and J by 5 bases, with 10 bases between the two germline ends. The CDR3 has 11 amino acids. In DNA, the CDR3 is TGCAGTCCCGGGAGAAACAATGAGCAGTTCTTC. As protein: CSPGRNNEQFF.

This clone was detected only once. The J gene is TRBJ2-7, the V gene TRBV10-3; TRBD2 agrees at 10 bases. The CDR3 is 15 residues long. J was trimmed by 1 base and V by 6 bases; bases with no gene match: 6. In germline, CDR1 is ENHRY, CDR2 SYGVKD. In DNA form, the CDR3 reads TGTGCCATCAGCCAGAGCGGGGGGGATTCCTACGAGCAGTACTTC. This translates into CAISQSGGDSYEQYF.

The chain links TRBV2 to TRBJ2-5; D remains ambiguous. There are 13 residues in the CDR3. Trimming pared 4 bases from V and 0 bases from J, leaving 6 bases between. Germline V lookup: CDR1 SNHLY, CDR2 FYNNEI. The CDR3 DNA sequence: TGTGCCAGCAGTGTTAACAACCAAGAGACCCAGTACTTC. Translated: CASSVNNQETQYF.

The chain couples TRBV11-2 to TRBJ2-5; 9 nucleotides align to TRBD1. V lost 5 bases and J lost 3; bases outside the gene matches: 7. Germline V gene lookup returns CDR1 SGHAT and CDR2 FQNNGV. The CDR3 totals 15 residues. The CDR3 DNA reads TGTGCCAGCAGCACTACAGGGACAGGGAAAGAGACCCAGTACTTC. Protein: CASSTTGTGKETQYF. Full variable domain (missing parts from reference TRBV11-2 and TRBJ2-5): EAGVAQSPRYKIIEKRQSVAFWCNPISGHATLYWYQQILGQGPKLLIQFQNNGVVDDSQLPKDRFSAERLKGVDSTLKIQPAKLEDSAVYLCASSTTGTGKETQYFGPGTRLLVL.

This clone is a singleton in its sample. The chain uses TRBV5-5 and TRBJ2-7; D may be TRBD1 or TRBD2 (5 bases each). There are 13 residues in the CDR3. Germline V lookup: CDR1 SGHKS, CDR2 YYEKEE (reference sequence). Between the trimmed V and J ends, which lost 7 bases and 2 bases, there was a span of 13 bases. As DNA, the CDR3 is TGTGCCAGCGGGACCAGGGAACCCTACGAGCAGTACTTC. Translating gives CASGTREPYEQYF.

This chain joins TRBV5-1 and TRBJ2-3; the D gene is possibly TRBD2 (5 bases). The germline V gene encodes CDR1 SGHRS and CDR2 YFSETQ. The V end was cut by 1 base, the J end by 0 bases, with 6 bases between. The CDR3 is made up of 14 amino acids. In nucleotides, the CDR3 is TGCGCCAGCAGCTTGCCGGGAAGCACAGATACGCAGTATTTT. This encodes CASSLPGSTDTQYF.